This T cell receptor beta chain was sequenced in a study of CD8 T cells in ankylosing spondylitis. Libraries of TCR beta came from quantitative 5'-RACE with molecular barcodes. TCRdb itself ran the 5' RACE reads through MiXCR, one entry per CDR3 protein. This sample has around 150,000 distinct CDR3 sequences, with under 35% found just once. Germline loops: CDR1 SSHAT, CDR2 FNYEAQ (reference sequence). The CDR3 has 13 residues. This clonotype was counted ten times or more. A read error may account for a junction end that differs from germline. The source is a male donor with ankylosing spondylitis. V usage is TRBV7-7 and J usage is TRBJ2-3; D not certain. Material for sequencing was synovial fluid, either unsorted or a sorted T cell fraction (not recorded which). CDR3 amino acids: CASSDTLGDTQYF. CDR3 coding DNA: TGTGCTAGCAGCGACACCCTCGGAGATACGCAGTATTTT.